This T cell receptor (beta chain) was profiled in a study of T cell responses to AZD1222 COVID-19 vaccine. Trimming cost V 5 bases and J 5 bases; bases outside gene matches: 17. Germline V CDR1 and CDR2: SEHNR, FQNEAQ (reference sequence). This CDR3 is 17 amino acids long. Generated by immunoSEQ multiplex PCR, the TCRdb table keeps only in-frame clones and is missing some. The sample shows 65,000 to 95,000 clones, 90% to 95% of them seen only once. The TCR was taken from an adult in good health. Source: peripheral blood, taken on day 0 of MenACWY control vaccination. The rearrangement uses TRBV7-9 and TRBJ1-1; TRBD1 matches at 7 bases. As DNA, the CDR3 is TGTGCCAGCAGCCCGGGGACAGCCAAGGGGATGGATACTGAAGCTTTCTTT. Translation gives CASSPGTAKGMDTEAFF.